A selection of T cell receptor beta chains follows, all from one sample in a study of shared T cell receptors in the human thymus. Measured with immunoSEQ multiplex PCR; TCRdb has only the in-frame clones, and not every one. The sample lists 65,000 to 70,000 clones; roughly 96% were seen once. Sequencing was carried out using thymocytes. These receptors were taken from a human donor. The CDR3 runs from the conserved cysteine through the conserved F or W. D genes are given only for firm matches. Clone size is shown for a subset of rows, as once, few, many or a class of expanded clone.

TGTGCTAGTGGTTCCTCCCAACGGACTAGCGTCGGCCCGATACGGAATGAGCAGTTCTTC CASGSSQRTSVGPIRNEQFF - TRBV12-5 TRBD2 TRBJ2-1
TGTGCCAGCAGTTCCCTGAGAGGCAACACTGAAGCTTTCTTT CASSSLRGNTEAFF - TRBV27 - TRBJ1-1
TGTGCCAGCAGCCAAGATAGCGGGGGGCGTATTGACACAGATACGCAGTATTTT CASSQDSGGRIDTDTQYF - TRBV14 TRBD2 TRBJ2-3
TGCGCCAGCAGCCAAGCACGGCGGGGGCCAAAGTCCTACACAGATACGCAGTATTTT CASSQARRGPKSYTDTQYF - TRBV4-3 - TRBJ2-3
TGCGCCAGCAGCGTAGATAGGCAAACGGAATCCGATGGCTACACCTTC CASSVDRQTESDGYTF - TRBV4-1 - TRBJ1-2
TGCGCCAGCAGCCAGGGGAACACTGAAGCTTTCTTT CASSQGNTEAFF - TRBV4-1 - TRBJ1-1
TGTGCCAGCAGTTTGGGGCTATACACCGGGGAGCTGTTTTTT CASSLGLYTGELFF - TRBV27 - TRBJ2-2
TGTGCCAGCAGCTTAGATAGGTACAGAAAGTATGGCTACACCTTC CASSLDRYRKYGYTF - TRBV11-2 - TRBJ1-2
TGTGCCAGCAGTTTTGGGGGGACCGGGGAGCTGTTTTTT CASSFGGTGELFF - TRBV27 - TRBJ2-2
TGTGCCAGCAGCTTGGATAGCACAGATACGCAGTATTTT CASSLDSTDTQYF - TRBV7-6 - TRBJ2-3
TGCGCCAGCAGCCATGGGCAGAACTATGGCTACACCTTC CASSHGQNYGYTF - TRBV4-1 - TRBJ1-2
TGTGCCAGTAGTATTATTGGAGAGCAGTTCTTC CASSIIGEQFF - TRBV19 - TRBJ2-1
TGTGCCAGCAGTTACTCCCGAGACTCTGAAAAACTGTTTTTT CASSYSRDSEKLFF - TRBV6-5 - TRBJ1-4
TGTGCCAGCAGCGGGGGGACCGGAAAACAAGCCAAAAACATTCAGTACTTC CASSGGTGKQAKNIQYF - TRBV27 TRBD2 TRBJ2-4
TGTGCCAGCCCCGAGGGGAGGAACTACATGGGGTATGAGCAGTACTTC CASPEGRNYMGYEQYF - TRBV11-2 - TRBJ2-7
TGTGCCAGCAGTCGTCGGGATATGGGGGGAACTGAAGCTTTCTTT CASSRRDMGGTEAFF - TRBV6-6 - TRBJ1-1
TGCGCCAGCAGGCTAGACCTCTCAGGGGGGGAAAAGGGCGAGACCCAGTACTTC CASRLDLSGGEKGETQYF - TRBV5-1 - TRBJ2-5
TGTGCCAGCAGCTTAAGCATACAGGGAAATTCACCCCTCCACTTT CASSLSIQGNSPLHF - TRBV7-3 - TRBJ1-6
TGTGCCAGCAGCTTCGGTATAAACACTGAAGCTTTCTTT CASSFGINTEAFF - TRBV11-2 - TRBJ1-1
TGTGCCAGCAGCAAGGGACTACTGGTTAAACCTAGAGGCTACGAGCAGTACTTC CASSKGLLVKPRGYEQYF - TRBV9 TRBD2 TRBJ2-7
TGCGCCAGGAACAACCGGGACAGGGGGCAAGAGGGGTCTCTGTCCTTACCCCCCAATGGCTACACCTTC CARNNRDRGQEGSLSLPPNGYTF - TRBV10-1 TRBD1 TRBJ1-2
TGTGCCAGTAGTATTTCTGGGACAGATCCTCACACCGGGGAGCTGTTTTTT CASSISGTDPHTGELFF - TRBV19 TRBD1 TRBJ2-2
TGTGCCAGCAGCGTGGCTCAGGAAGAGAATTCACCCCTCCACTTT CASSVAQEENSPLHF - TRBV9 - TRBJ1-6
TGTGCCAGCAGCCTACAGGTTAACTATGGCTACACCTTC CASSLQVNYGYTF - TRBV14 - TRBJ1-2
TGTGCCAGCTCCTCAGGGCAGGGAGGGTCAGAGACCCAGTACTTC CASSSGQGGSETQYF - TRBV18 TRBD2 TRBJ2-5
TGTGCCACCGACACCGGGGGGGGGTACACAGATACGCAGTATTTT CATDTGGGYTDTQYF - TRBV4-2 TRBD2 TRBJ2-3
TGTGCCAGCAGTCTTGACAGGGGCCACTATGGCTACACCTTC CASSLDRGHYGYTF - TRBV6-5 TRBD1 TRBJ1-2
TGTGCCAGCTCACCGGGAACCGGGACAGGGGGCTTAAAGACCCAGTACTTC CASSPGTGTGGLKTQYF few TRBV18 TRBD1 TRBJ2-5
TGTGCCAGCAGTGGCCGACTCGGTGGGCCATACTCCTACGAGCAGTACTTC CASSGRLGGPYSYEQYF - TRBV25-1 - TRBJ2-7
TGCAGTGCTAACGGCTACACCTTC CSANGYTF - TRBV20-1 - TRBJ1-2
TGTGCCAGCAGTTTAAGACCTGGGGCCCACTATAATTCACCCCTCCACTTT CASSLRPGAHYNSPLHF - TRBV28 - TRBJ1-6
TGCGCCAGCAGCTTGGGTCCGGGACGGATCCGCACTGAAGCTTTCTTT CASSLGPGRIRTEAFF once TRBV5-1 - TRBJ1-1
TGTGCCAGCACTCCCCTGGTTCAACATAAAAATGAGCAGTTCTTC CASTPLVQHKNEQFF - TRBV7-9 - TRBJ2-1
TGCGCCAGCAGCCCCCCCGGGACAGAATGGACAGATACGCAGTATTTT CASSPPGTEWTDTQYF - TRBV5-1 TRBD1 TRBJ2-3
TGTGCCAGCAGTGGCAAGACAGGTCAGGACACTGAAGCTTTCTTT CASSGKTGQDTEAFF once TRBV6-4 - TRBJ1-1
TGCGCCAGCAGCCAAGATCCGGGAGGGGGCTCCTATAATTCACCCCTCCACTTT CASSQDPGGGSYNSPLHF - TRBV4-1 - TRBJ1-6
TGTGCCAGCAGTCGGCGGACAGGACACCCCGGGGAGCTGTTTTTT CASSRRTGHPGELFF - TRBV6-5 TRBD1 TRBJ2-2
TGTGCCAGCAGCTTAGTCAGGGAGGACTATGGCTACACCTTC CASSLVREDYGYTF - TRBV7-2 - TRBJ1-2
TGTGCCAGCAGCTTATGGGATCAGCCCCAGCATTTT CASSLWDQPQHF - TRBV5-5 - TRBJ1-5
TGTGCCATCAGTGAATACAGTCAGGGAGATAGCAATCAGCCCCAGCATTTT CAISEYSQGDSNQPQHF - TRBV10-3 - TRBJ1-5
TGTGCCAGCAGCACGACTGCAGGGGTGAATAGCAATCAGCCCCAGCATTTT CASSTTAGVNSNQPQHF - TRBV5-8 - TRBJ1-5
TGTGCCAGCAGCTTTTTCCTTACAGACAGGGTGTTGAGAGAGACCCAGTACTTC CASSFFLTDRVLRETQYF - TRBV7-8 TRBD1 TRBJ2-5
TGTGCCAGCAGTTACGAGGTTCAGTCCTCTGGAAACACCATATATTTT CASSYEVQSSGNTIYF - TRBV6-5 - TRBJ1-3
TGTGCCAGCAGCCGGGGACAGAGAAACACTGAAGCTTTCTTT CASSRGQRNTEAFF - TRBV7-9 TRBD1 TRBJ1-1
TGTGCCAGTAGTATAGATACTAGCGGCTCCCAAGAGACCCAGTACTTC CASSIDTSGSQETQYF - TRBV19 TRBD2 TRBJ2-5
TGTGCCAGCAGCTCCTCGTCGTGGAGGGACACCATATATTTT CASSSSSWRDTIYF - TRBV5-8 - TRBJ1-3
TGCGCCAGCAGCCAACGGGGACTAGCGGACGAGACCCAGTACTTC CASSQRGLADETQYF - TRBV4-3 TRBD2 TRBJ2-5
TGTGCCAGCAGCCAAGATAATGGGGACTCGAGTAATGAGCAGTTCTTC CASSQDNGDSSNEQFF few TRBV4-2 - TRBJ2-1
TGTGCCAGCAGCTTAGCCTCGACGCCATCTCTAAATTCACCCCTCCACTTT CASSLASTPSLNSPLHF - TRBV7-9 - TRBJ1-6
TGTGCCATCAGTGAAGGCCGGACACTGACAGTCAATCAGCCCCAGCATTTT CAISEGRTLTVNQPQHF - TRBV10-3 - TRBJ1-5
TGTGCCAGCAGTTTGCCCCCCGGTGGGTATGGCTACACCTTC CASSLPPGGYGYTF - TRBV28 - TRBJ1-2
TGTGCCAGCAGCGCCCAGACAGAAGGCTACACCTTC CASSAQTEGYTF - TRBV9 - TRBJ1-2
TGTGCCAGCAATTCGGCGAAGGGACAGTCCTACGAGCAGTACTTC CASNSAKGQSYEQYF - TRBV6-5 TRBD1 TRBJ2-7